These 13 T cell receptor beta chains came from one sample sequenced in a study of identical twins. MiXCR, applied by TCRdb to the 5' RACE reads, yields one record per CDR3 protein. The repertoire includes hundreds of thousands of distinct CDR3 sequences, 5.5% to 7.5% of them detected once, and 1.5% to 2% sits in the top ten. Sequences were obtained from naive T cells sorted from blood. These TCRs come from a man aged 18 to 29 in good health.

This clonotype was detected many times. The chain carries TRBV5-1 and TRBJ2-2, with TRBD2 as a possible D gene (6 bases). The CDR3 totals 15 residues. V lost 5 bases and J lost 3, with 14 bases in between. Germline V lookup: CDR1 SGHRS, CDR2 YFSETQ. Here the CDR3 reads CASRRDSAHTGELFF. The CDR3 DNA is TGCGCCAGCAGACGGGACTCAGCTCACACCGGGGAGCTGTTTTTT.

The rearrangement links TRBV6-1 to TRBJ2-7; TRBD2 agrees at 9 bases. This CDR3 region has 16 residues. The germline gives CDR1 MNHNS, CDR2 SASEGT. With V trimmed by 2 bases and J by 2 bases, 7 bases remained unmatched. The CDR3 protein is CASSESGTSPAYEQYV. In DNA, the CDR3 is TGTGCCAGCAGTGAATCAGGGACTAGCCCGGCCTACGAGCAGTACGTC.

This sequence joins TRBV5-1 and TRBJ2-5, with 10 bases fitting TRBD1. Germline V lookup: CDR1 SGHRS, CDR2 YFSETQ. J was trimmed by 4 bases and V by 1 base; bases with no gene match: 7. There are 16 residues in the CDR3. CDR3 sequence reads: CASSLPGDRGGETQYF. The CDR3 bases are TGCGCCAGCAGCTTGCCTGGGGACAGGGGAGGAGAGACCCAGTACTTC.

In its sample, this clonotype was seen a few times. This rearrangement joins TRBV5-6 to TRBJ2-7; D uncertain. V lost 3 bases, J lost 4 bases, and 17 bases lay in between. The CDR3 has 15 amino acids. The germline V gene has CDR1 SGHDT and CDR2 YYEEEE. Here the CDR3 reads CASSSHPDPLYEQYF. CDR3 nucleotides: TGTGCCAGCAGCTCCCACCCCGACCCACTATACGAGCAGTACTTC.

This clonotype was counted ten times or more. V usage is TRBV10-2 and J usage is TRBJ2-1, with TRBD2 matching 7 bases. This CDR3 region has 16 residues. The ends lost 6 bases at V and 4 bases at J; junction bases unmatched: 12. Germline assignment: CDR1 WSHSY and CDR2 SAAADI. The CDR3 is CASSPTSLTAYNEQFF. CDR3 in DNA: TGCGCCAGCAGCCCGACTAGCCTGACGGCGTACAATGAGCAGTTCTTC.

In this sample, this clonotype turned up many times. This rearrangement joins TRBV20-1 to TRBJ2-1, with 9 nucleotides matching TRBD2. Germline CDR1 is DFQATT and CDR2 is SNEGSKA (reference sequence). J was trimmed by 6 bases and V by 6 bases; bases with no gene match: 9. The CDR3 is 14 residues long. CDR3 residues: CSASGTSIVNEQFF. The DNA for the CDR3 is TGCAGTGCATCCGGGACTAGCATTGTCAATGAGCAGTTCTTC.

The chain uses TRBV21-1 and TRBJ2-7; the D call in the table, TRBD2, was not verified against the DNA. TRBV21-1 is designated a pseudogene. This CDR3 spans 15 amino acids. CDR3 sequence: CASSPFTGLSYEQYV. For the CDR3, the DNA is TGTGCCAGCAGCCCCTTTACGGGACTATCCTACGAGCAGTACGTC.

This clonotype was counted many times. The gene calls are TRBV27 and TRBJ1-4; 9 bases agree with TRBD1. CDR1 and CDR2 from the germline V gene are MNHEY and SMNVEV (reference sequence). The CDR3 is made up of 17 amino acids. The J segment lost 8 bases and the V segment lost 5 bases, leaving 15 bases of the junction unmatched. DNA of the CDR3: TGTGCCAGCAGTCCAACGGGACAGGGCCTGGAGGAAGAAAAACTGTTTTTT. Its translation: CASSPTGQGLEEEKLFF.

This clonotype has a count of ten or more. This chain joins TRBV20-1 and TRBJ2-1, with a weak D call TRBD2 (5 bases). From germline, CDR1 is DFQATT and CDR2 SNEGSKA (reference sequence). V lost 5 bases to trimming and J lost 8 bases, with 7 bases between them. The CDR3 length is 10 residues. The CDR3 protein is CSAERDEQFF. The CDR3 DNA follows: TGCAGTGCTGAGAGGGATGAGCAGTTCTTC.

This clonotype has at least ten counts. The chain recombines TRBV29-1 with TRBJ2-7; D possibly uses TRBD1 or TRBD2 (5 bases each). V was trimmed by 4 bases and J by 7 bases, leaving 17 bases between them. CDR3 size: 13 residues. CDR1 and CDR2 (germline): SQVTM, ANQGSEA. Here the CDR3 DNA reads TGCAGCGTTGTCTCGTTAGGGGAGAGGGAGCAGTACTTC. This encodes CSVVSLGEREQYF.

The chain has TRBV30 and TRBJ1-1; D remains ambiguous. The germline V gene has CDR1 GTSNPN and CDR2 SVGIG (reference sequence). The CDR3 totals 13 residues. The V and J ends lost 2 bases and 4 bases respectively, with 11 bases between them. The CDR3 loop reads CAWSLGGSTEAFF. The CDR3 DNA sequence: TGTGCCTGGAGTTTGGGAGGGAGCACTGAAGCTTTCTTT.

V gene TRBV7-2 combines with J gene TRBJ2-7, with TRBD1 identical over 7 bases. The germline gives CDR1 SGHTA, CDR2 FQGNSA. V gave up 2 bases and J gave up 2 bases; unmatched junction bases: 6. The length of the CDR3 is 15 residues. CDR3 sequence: CASSLIQTGTYEQYF. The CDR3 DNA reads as TGTGCCAGCAGCTTAATCCAGACAGGGACCTACGAGCAGTACTTC.

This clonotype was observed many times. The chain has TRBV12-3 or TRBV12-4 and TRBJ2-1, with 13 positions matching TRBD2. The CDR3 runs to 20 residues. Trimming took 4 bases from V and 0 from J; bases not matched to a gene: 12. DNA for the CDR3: TGTGCCAGCAGTTACTCCCCGGGACTAGCGGGGATGAGCTCCTACAATGAGCAGTTCTTC. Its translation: CASSYSPGLAGMSSYNEQFF.